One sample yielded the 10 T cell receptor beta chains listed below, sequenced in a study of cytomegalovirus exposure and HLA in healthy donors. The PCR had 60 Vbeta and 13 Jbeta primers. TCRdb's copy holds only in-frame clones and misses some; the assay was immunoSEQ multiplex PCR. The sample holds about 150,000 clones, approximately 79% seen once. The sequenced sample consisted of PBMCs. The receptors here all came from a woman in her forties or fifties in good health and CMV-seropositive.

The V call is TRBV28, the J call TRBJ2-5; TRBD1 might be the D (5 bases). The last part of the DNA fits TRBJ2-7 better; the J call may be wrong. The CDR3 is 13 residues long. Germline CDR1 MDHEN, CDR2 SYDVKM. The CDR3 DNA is TGTGCCAGCAGCAACAGGTACTTCCACGAGCAGTACTTC. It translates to CASSNRYFHEQYF.

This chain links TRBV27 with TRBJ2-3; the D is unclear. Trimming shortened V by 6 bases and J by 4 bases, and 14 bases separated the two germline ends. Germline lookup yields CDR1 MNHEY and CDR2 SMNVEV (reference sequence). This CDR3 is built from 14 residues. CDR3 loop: CASSRFSIPDTQYF. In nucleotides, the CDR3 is TGTGCCAGCAGCCGCTTCTCTATTCCAGATACGCAGTATTTT.

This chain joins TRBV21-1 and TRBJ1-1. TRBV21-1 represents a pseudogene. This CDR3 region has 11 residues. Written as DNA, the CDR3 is TGTGCCAGCCCCCTTATCACTGAAGCTTTCTTT. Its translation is CASPLITEAFF.

The CDR3 spells CASSLTGEPLYEQYF. In DNA form, the CDR3 reads TGCGCCAGCAGCTTGACAGGGGAACCTCTCTACGAGCAGTACTTC. The chain links TRBV5-1 to TRBJ2-7, with 7 bases aligning to TRBD1. This CDR3 has 15 amino acids. Trimming at V came to 1 base and at J to 3 bases, leaving 7 bases not matched to a gene. Per the germline V gene, CDR1 is SGHRS and CDR2 is YFSETQ.

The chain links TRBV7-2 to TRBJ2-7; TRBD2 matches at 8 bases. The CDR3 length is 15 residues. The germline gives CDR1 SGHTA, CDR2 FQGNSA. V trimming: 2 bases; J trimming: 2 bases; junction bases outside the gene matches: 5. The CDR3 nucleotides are TGTGCCAGCAGCTTATGGCGGGGGGTTACCTACGAGCAGTACTTC. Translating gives CASSLWRGVTYEQYF.

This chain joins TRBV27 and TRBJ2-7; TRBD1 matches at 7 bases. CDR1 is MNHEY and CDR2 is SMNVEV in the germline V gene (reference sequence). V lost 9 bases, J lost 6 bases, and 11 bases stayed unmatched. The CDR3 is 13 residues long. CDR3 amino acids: CASSDRARGEQYF. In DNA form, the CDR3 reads TGTGCCAGTAGTGACAGGGCTAGAGGCGAGCAGTACTTC.

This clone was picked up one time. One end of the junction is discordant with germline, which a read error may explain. CDR3: CASREGTGENYGYTF. The CDR3 nucleotides read TGTGCCAGCAGAGAAGGGACAGGGGAAAACTATGGCTACACCTTC. The rearrangement joins TRBV6-1 to TRBJ1-2; 10 bases line up with TRBD1. This CDR3 region has 15 residues. Germline CDR1 MNHNS, CDR2 SASEGT.

CDR3 nucleotides: TGTGCCAGCAGCCAGCAACAGGAGAGCTCCTACGAGCAGTACTTC. The encoded protein is CASSQQQESSYEQYF. The genes are TRBV4-2 and TRBJ2-7, with D perhaps TRBD1 (5 bases). The CDR3 consists of 15 residues. Between the trimmed V and J ends, which lost 3 bases and 0 bases, there was a span of 12 bases. CDR1 and CDR2 from the germline V gene are LGHNA and YNFKEQ.

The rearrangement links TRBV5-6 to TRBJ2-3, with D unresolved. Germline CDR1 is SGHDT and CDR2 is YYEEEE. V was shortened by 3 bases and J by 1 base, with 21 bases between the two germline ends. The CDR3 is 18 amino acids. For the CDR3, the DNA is TGTGCCAGCAGCTGGGCCGTCTTACAAGGTTCGGGCACAGATACGCAGTATTTT. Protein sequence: CASSWAVLQGSGTDTQYF.

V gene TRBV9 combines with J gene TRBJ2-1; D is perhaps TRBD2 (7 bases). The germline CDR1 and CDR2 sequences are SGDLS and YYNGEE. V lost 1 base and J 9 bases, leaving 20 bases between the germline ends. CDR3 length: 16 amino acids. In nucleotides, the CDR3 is TGTGCCAGCAGCGTATCCCCAGGAGGGGGGGCGAGTGAGCAGTTCTTC. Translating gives CASSVSPGGGASEQFF.